Sequencing of this T cell receptor beta chain was carried out in a study of blood T cell repertoires in COVID-19. Whole-study context: Sites across the United States, Italy and Spain contributed samples from acute and convalescent COVID-19. T cells, B-cell-depleted T cells, or PBMCs provided the cDNA or gDNA that served as material.

The CDR3 covers 15 residues. Trimming cost V 7 bases and J 1 base; bases outside gene matches: 7. Germline assignment: CDR1 MNHNY and CDR2 SVGAGI (reference sequence). Source study methods: Amplification with reference gene primers provided the estimates of nucleated cell counts. Profiling relied on immunoSEQ multiplex PCR, and the TCRdb table lists in-frame clones only, not all of them. V, J and clone size reflect that table, while D and trimming were determined from the DNA. In the table there are roughly 38,000 clones, around four fifths of which are singletons. The sequenced material came from peripheral blood. The chain joins TRBV6-6 to TRBJ1-5; TRBD1 aligns across 7 bases. The clonotype comes from a human donor in a cohort sampled during active COVID-19. The CDR3 DNA sequence: TGTGCCAGCACTATCACAGGGGCGAGCAATCAGCCCCAGCATTTT. Protein sequence: CASTITGASNQPQHF.